What follows describes a single TCR beta chain. Per the original methods: Nucleated cell counts were estimated from reference gene primer amplification. The data were produced by immunoSEQ multiplex PCR, yet TCRdb's version contains in-frame clones alone and is incomplete. The V and J calls and clone size were taken over from that table, and D and trimming were inferred from the DNA. The sample consists of about 59,000 clones, over 75% of them appearing once. The data are from a study of blood T cell repertoires in COVID-19. Across the whole study: Acute and convalescent COVID-19 specimens originated in the United States, Italy and Spain. Sample material is recorded as cDNA or gDNA derived from T cells, B-cell-depleted T cells, or PBMCs.

The J segment lost 0 bases and the V segment lost 4 bases, leaving 2 bases of the junction unmatched. The CDR3 has 14 residues. CDR1 and CDR2 (germline): LNHDA, SQIVND (reference sequence). The material sequenced was peripheral blood. This clonotype was sampled from a man aged 80 or over with acute or convalescent COVID-19. V and J are TRBV19 and TRBJ2-5; 7 bases match TRBD1. The CDR3 reads CASSTTGHQETQYF. In DNA form, the CDR3 reads TGTGCCAGTAGTACGACAGGGCACCAAGAGACCCAGTACTTC. Full variable domain (outside the CDR3, taken from reference TRBV19 and TRBJ2-5): DGGITQSPKYLFRKEGQNVTLSCEQNLNHDAMYWYRQDPGQGLRLIYYSQIVNDFQKGDIAEGYSVSREKKESFPLTVTSAQKNPTAFYLCASSTTGHQETQYFGPGTRLLVL.